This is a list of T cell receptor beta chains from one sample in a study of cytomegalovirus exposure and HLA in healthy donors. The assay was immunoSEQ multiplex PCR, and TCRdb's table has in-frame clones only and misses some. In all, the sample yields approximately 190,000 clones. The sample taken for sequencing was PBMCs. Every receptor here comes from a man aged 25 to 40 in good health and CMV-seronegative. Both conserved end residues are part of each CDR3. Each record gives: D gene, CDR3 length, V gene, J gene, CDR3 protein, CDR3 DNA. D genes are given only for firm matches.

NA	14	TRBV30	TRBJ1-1	CAWSVLAGALSAFF	TGTGCCTGGAGTGTACTGGCAGGGGCATTGTCAGCTTTCTTT
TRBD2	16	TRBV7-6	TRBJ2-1	CASSPRRLAGLNEQFF	TGTGCCAGCAGCCCCAGAAGGCTAGCGGGCTTAAATGAGCAGTTCTTC
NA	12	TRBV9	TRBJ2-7	CASSTSTDPQYF	TGTGCCAGCAGCACTTCGACAGACCCGCAGTACTTC
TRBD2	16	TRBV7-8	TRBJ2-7	CASSLAGLGYSYEQYF	TGTGCCAGCAGCTTAGCGGGACTAGGTTACTCCTACGAGCAGTACTTC
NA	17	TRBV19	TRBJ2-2	CASSIGRWGQNTGELFF	TGTGCCAGTAGTATTGGGCGGTGGGGGCAGAACACCGGGGAGCTGTTTTTT
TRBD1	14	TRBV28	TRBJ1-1	CASRSDRGGVEAFF	TGTGCCAGCAGGAGCGACAGGGGAGGGGTTGAAGCTTTCTTT
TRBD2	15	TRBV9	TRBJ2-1	CASSGGTSVSNEQFF	TGTGCCAGCAGCGGCGGGACTAGCGTGAGCAATGAGCAGTTCTTC
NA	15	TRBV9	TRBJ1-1	CASSVGGPMNTEAFF	TGTGCCAGCAGCGTAGGCGGCCCCATGAACACTGAAGCTTTCTTT
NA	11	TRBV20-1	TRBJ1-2	CSAVRNDGYTF	TGCAGTGCTGTCCGTAATGATGGCTACACCTTC
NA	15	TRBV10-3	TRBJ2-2	CAISESTGAAGELFF	TGTGCCATCAGTGAGTCGACTGGGGCGGCCGGGGAGCTGTTTTTT
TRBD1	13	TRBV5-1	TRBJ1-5	CASSPGQNQPQHF	TGCGCCAGCAGCCCGGGACAGAATCAGCCCCAGCATTTT
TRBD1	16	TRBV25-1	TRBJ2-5	CASSDHGTGNEETQYF	TGTGCCAGCAGTGACCACGGGACAGGGAATGAAGAGACCCAGTACTTC
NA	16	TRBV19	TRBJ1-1	CASSPFGVLTNTEAFF	TGTGCCAGTAGTCCCTTCGGGGTACTAACGAACACTGAAGCTTTCTTT
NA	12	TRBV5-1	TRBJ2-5	CASSGGLETQYF	TGCGCCAGCAGCGGGGGGTTAGAGACCCAGTACTTC
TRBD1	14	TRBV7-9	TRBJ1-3	CASSARQGGNTIYF	TGTGCCAGCAGCGCGAGACAGGGAGGAAACACCATATATTTT
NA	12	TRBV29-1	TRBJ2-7	CSVGGGAYEQYF	TGCAGCGTTGGAGGAGGGGCCTACGAGCAGTACTTC
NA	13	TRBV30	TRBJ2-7	CAWSVAPVYEQYF	TGTGCCTGGAGTGTTGCGCCCGTCTACGAGCAGTACTTC
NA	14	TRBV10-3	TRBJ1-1	CAIRQTEMNTEAFF	TGTGCCATCAGGCAGACAGAGATGAACACTGAAGCTTTCTTT
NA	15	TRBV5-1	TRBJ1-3	CASSQTQGSGNTIYF	TGCGCCAGCAGCCAAACCCAGGGGAGTGGAAACACCATATATTTT
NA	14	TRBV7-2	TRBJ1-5	CASSLPITGQPQHF	TGTGCCAGCAGCTTGCCGATAACGGGTCAGCCCCAGCATTTT
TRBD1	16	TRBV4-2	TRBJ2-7	CASSQFGQGKSYEQYF	TGTGCCAGCAGCCAATTCGGACAGGGGAAATCCTACGAGCAGTACTTC
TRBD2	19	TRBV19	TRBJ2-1	CASSISGGGPSGSYNEQFF	TGTGCCAGTAGTATATCGGGTGGTGGGCCTAGCGGTTCCTACAATGAGCAGTTCTTC
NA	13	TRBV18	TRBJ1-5	CASSRTERQPQHF	TGTGCCAGCTCTCGCACGGAGAGACAGCCCCAGCATTTT
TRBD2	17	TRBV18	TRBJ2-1	CASSPPLAGASHNEQFF	TGTGCCAGCTCACCGCCCCTAGCGGGAGCTTCCCACAATGAGCAGTTCTTC
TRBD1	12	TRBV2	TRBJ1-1	CASRGGTGKAFF	TGTGCCAGCAGAGGCGGGACAGGTAAAGCTTTCTTT
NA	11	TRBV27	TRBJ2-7	CASSSNYEQYF	TGTGCCAGCAGTTCCAATTACGAGCAGTACTTC
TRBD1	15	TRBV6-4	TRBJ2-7	CASSIPRTGLYEQYF	TGTGCCAGCAGTATACCCCGGACAGGGCTTTACGAGCAGTACTTC
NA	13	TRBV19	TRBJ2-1	CASSMGSYNEQFF	TGTGCCAGTAGTATGGGCAGTTACAATGAGCAGTTCTTC
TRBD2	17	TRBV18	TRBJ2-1	CASSPPLAGGQYNEQFF	TGTGCCAGCTCACCACCTCTAGCGGGAGGGCAGTACAATGAGCAGTTCTTC
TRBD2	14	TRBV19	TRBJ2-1	CASKLAGPYNEQFF	TGTGCCAGCAAGCTAGCGGGACCGTACAATGAGCAGTTCTTC
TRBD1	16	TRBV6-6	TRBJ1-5	CASSYGAGGSNQPQHF	TGTGCCAGCAGTTACGGGGCAGGGGGCTCCAATCAGCCCCAGCATTTT
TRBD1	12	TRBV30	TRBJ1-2	CAWRQTGGIDTF	TGTGCCTGGAGACAAACAGGGGGCATAGACACCTTC
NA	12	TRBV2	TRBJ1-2	CASSEQSYGYTF	TGTGCCAGCAGTGAACAGTCGTATGGCTACACCTTC
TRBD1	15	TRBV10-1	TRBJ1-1	CASSSGQASNTEAFF	TGCGCCAGCTCTTCTGGACAGGCGTCGAACACTGAAGCTTTCTTT
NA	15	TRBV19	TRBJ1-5	CASSIGQGPNQPQHF	TGTGCCAGTAGTATTGGGCAGGGCCCGAATCAGCCCCAGCATTTT
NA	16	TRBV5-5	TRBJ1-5	CASSLASATSDQPQHF	TGTGCCAGCAGCTTGGCCAGCGCCACATCAGATCAGCCCCAGCATTTT
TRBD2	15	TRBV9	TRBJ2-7	CASSVAAGGPYEQYF	TGTGCCAGCAGCGTAGCAGCGGGGGGGCCCTACGAGCAGTACTTC
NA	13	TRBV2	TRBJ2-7	CASSGGNRDEQYF	TGTGCCAGCAGTGGCGGGAATCGGGACGAGCAGTACTTC
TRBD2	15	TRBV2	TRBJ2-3	CASRMTTSGTDTQYF	TGTGCCAGCCGAATGACCACTAGCGGCACAGATACGCAGTATTTT
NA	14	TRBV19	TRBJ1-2	CASRDLKRGYGYTF	TGTGCCAGTAGAGATCTTAAGAGAGGCTATGGCTACACCTTC
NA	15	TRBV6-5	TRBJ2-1	CASSYSGSSYNEQFF	TGTGCCAGCAGTTATTCGGGGAGCTCCTACAATGAGCAGTTCTTC
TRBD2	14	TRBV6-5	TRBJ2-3	CASSYPGTRRSQYF	TGTGCCAGCAGTTACCCGGGGACTAGGCGATCGCAGTATTTT
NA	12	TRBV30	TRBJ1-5	CAWTREGQPQHF	TGTGCCTGGACGAGGGAGGGCCAGCCCCAGCATTTT
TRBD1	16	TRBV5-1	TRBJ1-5	CASSPETGGGNQPQHF	TGCGCCAGCAGCCCGGAAACAGGGGGCGGCAATCAGCCCCAGCATTTT
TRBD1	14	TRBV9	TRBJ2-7	CASSARDRAGEQYF	TGTGCCAGCAGCGCAAGGGACAGGGCGGGCGAGCAGTACTTC
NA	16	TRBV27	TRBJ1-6	CASSLRGGWYNSPLHF	TGTGCCAGCAGCCTAAGGGGGGGCTGGTATAATTCACCCCTCCACTTT
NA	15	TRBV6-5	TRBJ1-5	CASSWGRVPYQPQHF	TGTGCCAGCAGTTGGGGGAGGGTCCCCTATCAGCCCCAGCATTTT
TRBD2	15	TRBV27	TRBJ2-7	CASSVAGGPGYEQYF	TGTGCCAGCAGTGTAGCGGGAGGGCCAGGGTACGAGCAGTACTTC
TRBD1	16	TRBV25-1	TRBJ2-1	CASSEFRSGGFNEQFF	TGTGCCAGCAGTGAATTTAGGTCAGGGGGCTTCAATGAGCAGTTCTTC
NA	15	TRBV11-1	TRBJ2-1	CASSLRGLIYNEQFF	TGTGCCAGCAGCTTAAGAGGGCTGATCTACAATGAGCAGTTCTTC
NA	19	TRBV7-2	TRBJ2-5	CASSLFMLWRAGTQETQYF	TGTGCCAGCAGCTTATTTATGTTATGGCGAGCAGGAACGCAAGAGACCCAGTACTTC
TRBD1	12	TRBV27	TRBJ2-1	CASSKLGQKQFF	TGTGCCAGCAGCAAGCTGGGACAGAAGCAGTTCTTC
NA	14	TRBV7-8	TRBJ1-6	CASHTASDNSPLHF	TGTGCCAGCCATACCGCGTCGGATAATTCACCCCTCCACTTT
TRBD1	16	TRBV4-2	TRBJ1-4	CASSHQGAQPNEKLFF	TGTGCCAGCAGCCACCAGGGGGCGCAGCCAAATGAAAAACTGTTTTTT